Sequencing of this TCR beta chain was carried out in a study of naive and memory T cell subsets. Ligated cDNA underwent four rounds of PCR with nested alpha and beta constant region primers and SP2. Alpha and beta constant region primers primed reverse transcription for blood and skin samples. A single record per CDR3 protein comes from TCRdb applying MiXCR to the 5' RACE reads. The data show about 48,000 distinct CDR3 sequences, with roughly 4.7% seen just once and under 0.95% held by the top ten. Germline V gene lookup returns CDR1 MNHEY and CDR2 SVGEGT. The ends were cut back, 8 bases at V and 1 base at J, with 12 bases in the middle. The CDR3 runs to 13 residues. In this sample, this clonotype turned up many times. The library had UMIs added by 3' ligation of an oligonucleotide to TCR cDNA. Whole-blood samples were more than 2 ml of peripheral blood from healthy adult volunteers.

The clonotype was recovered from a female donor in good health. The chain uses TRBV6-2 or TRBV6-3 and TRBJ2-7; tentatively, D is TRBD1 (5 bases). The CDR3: CASLDSASYEQYF. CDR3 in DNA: TGTGCCAGCCTCGACAGCGCATCCTACGAGCAGTACTTC.